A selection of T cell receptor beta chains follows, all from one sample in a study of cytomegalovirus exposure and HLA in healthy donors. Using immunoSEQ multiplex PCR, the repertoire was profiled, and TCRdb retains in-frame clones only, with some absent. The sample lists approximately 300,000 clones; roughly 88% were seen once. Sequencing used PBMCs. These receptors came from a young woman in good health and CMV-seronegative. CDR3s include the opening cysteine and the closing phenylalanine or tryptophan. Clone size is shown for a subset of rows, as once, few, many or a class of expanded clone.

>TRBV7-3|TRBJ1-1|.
CASSFDEGTEAFF
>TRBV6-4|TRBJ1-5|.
CASSKEGGSSQPQHF
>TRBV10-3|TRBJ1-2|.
CAISEVPTGGSGYTF
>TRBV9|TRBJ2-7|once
CASSVARSSYEQYF
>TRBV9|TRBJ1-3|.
CASSITGFEGNTIYF
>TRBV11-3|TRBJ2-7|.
CASSLTLGGAVNF
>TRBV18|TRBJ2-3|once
CASSPLLTDTQYF
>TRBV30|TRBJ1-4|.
CAWSWPGRGKLFF
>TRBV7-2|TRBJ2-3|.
CASGIQGADTQYF
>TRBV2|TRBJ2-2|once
CASSALSGDTGELFF
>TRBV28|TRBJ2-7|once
CASSSPFSAGVYEQYF
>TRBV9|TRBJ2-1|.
CASSGRDRASYNEQFF
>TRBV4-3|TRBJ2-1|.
CASSQYGGEQFF
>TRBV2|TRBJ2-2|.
CASSPRGLELFF
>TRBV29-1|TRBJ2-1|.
CSAHSSGTGGYNEQFF
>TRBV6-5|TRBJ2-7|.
CASSYGRGALYEQYF
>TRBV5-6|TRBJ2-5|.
CASSYGTSYQETQYF
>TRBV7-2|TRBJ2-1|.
CASSSQAGINEQFF
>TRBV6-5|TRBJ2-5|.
CASRPHSSVETQYF
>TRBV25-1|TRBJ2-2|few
CASSDPKNTGELFF
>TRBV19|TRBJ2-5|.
CASSIGLAAQETQYF
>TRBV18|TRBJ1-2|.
CASSMGSQGDNYGYTF
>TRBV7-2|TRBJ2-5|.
CASSRDLQGGQETQYF
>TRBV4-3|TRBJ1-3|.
CASSQERAGGNTIYF
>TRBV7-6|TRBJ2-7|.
CASSSYRGPEQYF
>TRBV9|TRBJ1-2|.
CASSASIEGGPYGYTF
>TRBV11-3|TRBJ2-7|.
CASSSGGSSYEQYF
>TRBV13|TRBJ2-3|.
CASSSPNRLDTQYF
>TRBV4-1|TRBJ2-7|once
CASSQITFDRMAYEQYF
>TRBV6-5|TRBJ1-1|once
CASSYSTGVGTEAFF
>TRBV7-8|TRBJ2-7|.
CASTPPAGGGEQYF